The 15 T cell receptor beta chains below all came from one sample that was sequenced in a study of patients and donors after allogeneic stem cell transplantation. TCRdb independently ran MiXCR on the RT-PCR reads; one entry per CDR3 protein. This sample has about 57,000 distinct CDR3 sequences, with about an eighth found just once. Material: blood, either unsorted or a sorted T cell fraction (not recorded which). These TCRs come from a human donor who was either an allogeneic HSCT recipient or a stem cell or donor lymphocyte infusion donor (not recorded which). It is not recorded whose cells these are; they may come from a transplant donor.

This clonotype appeared many times. The J gene is TRBJ1-2, the V gene TRBV5-6, with D perhaps TRBD1 (6 bases). The germline CDR1 and CDR2 sequences are SGHDT and YYEEEE. The CDR3 contains 11 residues. With 7 bases removed from V and 4 bases from J, the gap between germline ends came to 8 bases. The CDR3 is CASGTTYGYTF. CDR3 nucleotides: TGTGCCAGCGGGACAACCTATGGCTACACCTTC.

This clonotype was observed a handful of times. The J gene is TRBJ2-5, the V gene TRBV12-3 or TRBV12-4, with TRBD1 matching 10 bases. With 3 bases clipped from V and 5 bases from J, the junction kept 3 bases outside the gene matches. The CDR3 is 14 amino acids. The CDR3 is CASSLTGGSETQYF. CDR3 nucleotide sequence: TGTGCCAGCAGTTTGACAGGGGGCAGTGAGACCCAGTACTTC.

This clonotype was detected only a few times. The gene calls are TRBV20-1 and TRBJ2-3, with D uncertain. The CDR3 consists of 17 residues. Trimming removed 0 bases at V and 0 bases at J, with 16 bases between. Germline CDR1 and CDR2: DFQATT and SNEGSKA (reference sequence). This CDR3 is CSARDGDQAPSTDTQYF. DNA of the CDR3: TGCAGTGCTAGAGACGGAGACCAGGCACCTAGCACAGATACGCAGTATTTT.

This clonotype showed up many times. The chain uses TRBV12-3 or TRBV12-4 and TRBJ1-2; the match to TRBD1 covers 9 bases. The CDR3 runs to 14 residues. Unmatched junction bases numbered 9, after V lost 5 bases and J lost 8 bases. CDR3 DNA: TGTGCCAGCAGTCCACGGGACAGGGAAGGAGGCTACACCTTC. Protein product: CASSPRDREGGYTF.

This clonotype was observed at least ten times. V gene TRBV4-2 combines with J gene TRBJ1-2, with D unclear. The ends were cut back, 6 bases at V and 1 base at J, with 15 bases in the middle. Germline-derived CDR1 and CDR2 are LGHNA and YNFKEQ. The CDR3 sequence is 15 residues long. The chain's CDR3 is CASRVQIEGNYGYTF. The CDR3 DNA reads as TGTGCCAGCAGGGTACAAATAGAGGGTAACTATGGCTACACCTTC.

The table lists this clonotype with a few counts. The rearrangement links TRBV5-1 to TRBJ2-6; TRBD2 is a possible D gene (7 bases). The CDR3 extends over 17 amino acids. Trimming pared 4 bases from V and 0 bases from J, leaving 14 bases between. Germline CDR1 and CDR2: SGHRS and YFSETQ. CDR3 nucleotides: TGCGCCAGCAGCACCGGACAGCGGGGCTCTGGGGCCAACGTCCTGACTTTC. It translates to CASSTGQRGSGANVLTF.

The chain joins TRBV18 to TRBJ1-2; 10 bases align to TRBD1. The CDR3 length is 15 residues. CDR1 is KGHSH, CDR2 LQKENI, per germline. J was trimmed by 4 bases and V by 3 bases; bases with no gene match: 5. The CDR3 loop reads CASSPDRGLGYGYTF. The DNA for the CDR3 is TGTGCCAGCTCACCCGACAGGGGGCTGGGCTATGGCTACACCTTC.

This chain uses TRBV7-6 with TRBJ2-3; D is possibly TRBD2 (5 bases). This CDR3 comprises 15 residues. Between the trimmed V and J ends, which lost 2 bases and 3 bases, there was a span of 12 bases. Germline CDR1 reads SGHVS; CDR2 reads FNYEAQ. The CDR3 is CASSLIGSFTDTQYF. As DNA, the CDR3 is TGTGCCAGCAGCTTAATTGGGAGTTTTACAGATACGCAGTATTTT.

The chain has TRBV7-3 and TRBJ1-5; 8 nucleotides line up with TRBD1. The CDR3 totals 13 residues. J gave up 2 bases and V 8 bases, and 2 bases lay outside the gene matches. Germline V gene sequence: CDR1 SGHTA, CDR2 FQGTGA. The CDR3 sequence: CASGQGGNQPQHF. The CDR3 region has the DNA TGTGCCAGCGGACAGGGAGGCAATCAGCCCCAGCATTTT.

This clonotype was observed a handful of times. The chain's CDR3 is CASSLGDWSYNEQFF. For the CDR3, the DNA is TGTGCCAGCAGCTTGGGGGACTGGTCCTACAATGAGCAGTTCTTC. V and J are TRBV5-6 and TRBJ2-1; D may be TRBD2 (6 bases). Germline assignment: CDR1 SGHDT and CDR2 YYEEEE. Trimming pared 0 bases from V and 1 base from J, leaving 8 bases between. This CDR3 comprises 15 residues.

The table lists this clonotype with a count of one. At one end the junction does not follow the germline gene, possibly because of a read error. The CDR3 loop is CASSFLAGVYSEQFF. CDR3 coding DNA: TGTGCCAGCAGCTTTCTAGCGGGGGTCTACAGTGAGCAGTTCTTC. This sequence joins TRBV7-2 and TRBJ2-1; 10 bases are a match to TRBD2. Germline assignment: CDR1 SGHTA and CDR2 FQGNSA. The CDR3 is 15 residues long.

This clonotype was observed a handful of times. The CDR3 here is CASSPPGTGRMNTEAFF. In DNA, the CDR3 is TGTGCCAGCTCACCACCGGGGACAGGGCGCATGAACACTGAAGCTTTCTTT. The chain couples TRBV18 to TRBJ1-1, with 9 bases lining up with TRBD1. CDR1 is KGHSH, CDR2 LQKENI, per germline. The CDR3 spans 17 residues. V lost 0 bases, J lost 0 bases, and 5 bases stayed unmatched.

A word on this clonotype: The junction and the germline gene differ at one end; a read error may be behind it. V gene TRBV14 combines with J gene TRBJ2-4, with D possibly TRBD2 on 5 matching bases. Germline CDR1 SGHDN, CDR2 FVKESK. This CDR3 has 16 residues. DNA of the CDR3: TGTGCCAGCAGCCAAGGGCTTAAGCTAGCCAAAAACCTTCAGTACTTC. Translated, it gives CASSQGLKLAKNLQYF.

To note about this clonotype: The germline gene is not matched at one end of the junction; a read error may be the cause. The rearrangement uses TRBV29-1 and TRBJ2-7; D may be TRBD2 (6 bases). There are 14 residues in the CDR3. CDR1 and CDR2 (germline): SQVTM, ANQGSEA. The CDR3 region has the DNA TGCAGCGTTGAATTGGTGGGAGGAGACTACGAGCCGTACTTC. Its protein is CSVELVGGDYEPYF.

In this sample, this clonotype turned up a few times. V is TRBV19 and J is TRBJ2-5; possibly TRBD1 for D (5 bases). The CDR3 covers 14 residues. The germline CDR1 and CDR2 sequences are LNHDA and SQIVND (reference sequence). V gave up 6 bases and J gave up 5 bases, with 16 bases separating them. CDR3 coding DNA: TGTGCCAGTAGGAAACAGGATTCGTCGGAGACCCAGTACTTC. Translating it yields CASRKQDSSETQYF.